A single T cell receptor beta chain is shown here with its context. Antigen: not known. These data belong to a study of T cell repertoires in cytomegalovirus infection. Overall study context: It was the public TCR beta signatures that indicated both CMV infection and matching HLA type.

Study findings and constraints: Totalled public TCR beta family frequency picked out people who carried CMV plus the relevant HLA.

TCRdb re-analysed the reads in MiXCR, keeping a single row per CDR3 protein. Seen here are approximately 990,000 distinct CDR3 sequences, around a third observed once, and the top ten hold over 12%. The TCR sequence derives from a human donor in good health (CMV status not recorded). Some clones in this sample may be carry-over from other donors' samples. The material was cultured CD8+ T cells from PBMCs, obtained from culture after CMV antigen stimulation.

The CDR3 protein is CASSLASRGEGQETQYF. The CDR3 DNA follows: TGTGCCAGCAGCTTAGCGTCGCGCGGGGAGGGGCAAGAGACCCAGTACTTC. The V call is TRBV7-9, the J call TRBJ2-5, with 7 positions matching TRBD2. In germline, CDR1 is SEHNR, CDR2 FQNEAQ (reference sequence). Trimming took 0 bases from V and 2 from J; bases not matched to a gene: 9. The CDR3 consists of 17 residues.